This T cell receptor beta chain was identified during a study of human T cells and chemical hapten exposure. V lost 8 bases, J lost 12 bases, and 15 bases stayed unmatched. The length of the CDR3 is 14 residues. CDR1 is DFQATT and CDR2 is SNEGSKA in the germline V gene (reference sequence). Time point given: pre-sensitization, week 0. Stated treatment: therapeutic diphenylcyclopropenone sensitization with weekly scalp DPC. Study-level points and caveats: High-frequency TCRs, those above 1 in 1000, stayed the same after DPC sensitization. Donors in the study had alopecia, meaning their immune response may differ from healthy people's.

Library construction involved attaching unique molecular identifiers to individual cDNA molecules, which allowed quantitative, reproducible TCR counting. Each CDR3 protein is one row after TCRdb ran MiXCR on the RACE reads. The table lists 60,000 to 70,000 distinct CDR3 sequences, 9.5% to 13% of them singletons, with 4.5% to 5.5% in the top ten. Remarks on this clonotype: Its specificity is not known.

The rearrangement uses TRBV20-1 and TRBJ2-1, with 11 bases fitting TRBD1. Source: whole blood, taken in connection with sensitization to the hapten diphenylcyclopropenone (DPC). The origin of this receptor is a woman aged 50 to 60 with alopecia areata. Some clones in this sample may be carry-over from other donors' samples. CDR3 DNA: TGCAGTATGCCCGCCGGGACAGGGGGAGGCTTGCAGTTCTTC. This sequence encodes CSMPAGTGGGLQFF.